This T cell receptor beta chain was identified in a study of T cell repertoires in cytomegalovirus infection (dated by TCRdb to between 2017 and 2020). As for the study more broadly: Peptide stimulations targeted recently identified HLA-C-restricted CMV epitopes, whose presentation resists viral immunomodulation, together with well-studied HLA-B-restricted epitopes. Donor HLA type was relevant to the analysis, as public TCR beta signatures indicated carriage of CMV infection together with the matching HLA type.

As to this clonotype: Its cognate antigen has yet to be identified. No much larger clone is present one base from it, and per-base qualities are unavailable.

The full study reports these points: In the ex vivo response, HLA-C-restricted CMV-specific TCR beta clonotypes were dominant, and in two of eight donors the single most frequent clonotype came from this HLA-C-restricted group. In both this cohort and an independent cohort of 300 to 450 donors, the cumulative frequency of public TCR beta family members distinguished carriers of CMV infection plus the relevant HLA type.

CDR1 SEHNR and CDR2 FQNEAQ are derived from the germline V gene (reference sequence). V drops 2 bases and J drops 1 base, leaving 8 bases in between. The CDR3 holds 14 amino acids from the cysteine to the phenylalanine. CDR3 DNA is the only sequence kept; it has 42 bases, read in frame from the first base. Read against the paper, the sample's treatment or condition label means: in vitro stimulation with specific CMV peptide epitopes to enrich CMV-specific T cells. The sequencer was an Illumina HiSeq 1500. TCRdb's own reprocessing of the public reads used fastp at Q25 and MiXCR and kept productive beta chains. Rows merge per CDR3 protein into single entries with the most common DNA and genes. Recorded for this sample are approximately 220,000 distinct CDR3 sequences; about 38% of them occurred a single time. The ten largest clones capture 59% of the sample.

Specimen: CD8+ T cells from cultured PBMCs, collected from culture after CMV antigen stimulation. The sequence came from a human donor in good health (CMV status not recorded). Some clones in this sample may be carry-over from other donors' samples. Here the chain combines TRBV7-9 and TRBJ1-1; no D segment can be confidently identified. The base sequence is TGTGCCAGCAGCTTAATAACCGGGAACACTGAAGCTTTCTTT. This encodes CASSLITGNTEAFF.